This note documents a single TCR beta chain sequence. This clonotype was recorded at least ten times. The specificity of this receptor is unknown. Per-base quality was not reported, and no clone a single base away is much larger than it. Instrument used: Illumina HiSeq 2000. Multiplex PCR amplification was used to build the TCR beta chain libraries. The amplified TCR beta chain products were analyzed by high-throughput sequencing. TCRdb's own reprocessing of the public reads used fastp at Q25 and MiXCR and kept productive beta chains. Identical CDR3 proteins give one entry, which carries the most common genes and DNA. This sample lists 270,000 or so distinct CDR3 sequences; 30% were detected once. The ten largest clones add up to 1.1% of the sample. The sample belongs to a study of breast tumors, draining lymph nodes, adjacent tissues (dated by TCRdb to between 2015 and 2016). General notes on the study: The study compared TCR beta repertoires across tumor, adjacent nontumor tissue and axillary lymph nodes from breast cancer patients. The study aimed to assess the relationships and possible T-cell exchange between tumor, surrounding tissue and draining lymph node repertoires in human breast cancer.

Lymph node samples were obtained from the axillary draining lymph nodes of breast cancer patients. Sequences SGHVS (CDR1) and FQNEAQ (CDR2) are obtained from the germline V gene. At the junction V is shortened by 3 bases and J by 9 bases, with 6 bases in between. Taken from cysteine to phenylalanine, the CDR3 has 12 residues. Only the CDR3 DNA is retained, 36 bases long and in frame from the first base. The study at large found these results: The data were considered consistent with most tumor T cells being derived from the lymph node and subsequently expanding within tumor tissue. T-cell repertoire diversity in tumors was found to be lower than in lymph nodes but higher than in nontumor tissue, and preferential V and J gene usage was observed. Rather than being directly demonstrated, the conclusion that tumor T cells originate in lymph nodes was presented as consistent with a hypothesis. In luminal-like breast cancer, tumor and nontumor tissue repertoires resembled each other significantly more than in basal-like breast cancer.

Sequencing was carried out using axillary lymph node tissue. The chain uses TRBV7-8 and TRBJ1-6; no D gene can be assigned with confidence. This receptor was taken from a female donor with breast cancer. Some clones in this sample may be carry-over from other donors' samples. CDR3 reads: CASSLLASPLHF. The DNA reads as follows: TGTGCCAGCAGCTTGTTAGCTTCACCCCTCCACTTT.